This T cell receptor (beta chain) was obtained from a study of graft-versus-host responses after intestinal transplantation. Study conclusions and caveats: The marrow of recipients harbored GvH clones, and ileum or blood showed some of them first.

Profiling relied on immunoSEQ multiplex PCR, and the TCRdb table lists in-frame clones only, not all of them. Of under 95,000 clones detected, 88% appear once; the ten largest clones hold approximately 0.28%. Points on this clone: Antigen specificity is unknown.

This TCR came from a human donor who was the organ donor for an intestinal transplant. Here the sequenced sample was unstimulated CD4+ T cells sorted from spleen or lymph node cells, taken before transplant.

This CDR3 reads CASSLLLAGGLTTDTQYF. CDR3 in DNA: TGTGCCAGCAGTTTACTACTAGCGGGAGGCCTTACCACAGATACGCAGTATTTT. The chain is built from TRBV27 and TRBJ2-3, with 12 bases fitting TRBD2. This CDR3 is 18 amino acids long. The germline CDR1 and CDR2 sequences are MNHEY and SMNVEV (reference sequence). The trim removed 2 bases at V and 2 bases at J, leaving 8 bases unmatched.